This TCR beta chain was sequenced during a study of blood T cells in healthy people across ages. A second 7 to 11 cycle PCR used barcoded and J-beta primers. MiXCR, run by TCRdb on the 5' RACE reads, gives a single entry per CDR3 protein. The sample contains fewer than 2 million distinct CDR3 sequences, around 40% of which appear only once. Samples each had at least 5.5 micrograms of total RNA extracted. As concerns this clonotype: Its cognate antigen is unknown.

The study's findings and limits: TCR beta diversity per million T cells fell roughly linearly with age.

From germline, CDR1 is SGHNT and CDR2 YENEEA. Unmatched junction bases numbered 12, after V lost 5 bases and J lost 8 bases. The CDR3 consists of 17 residues. V usage is TRBV11-3 and J usage is TRBJ2-1; 13 positions agree with TRBD2. The sequence was obtained from a human donor in good health. Sequencing was carried out using blood. This CDR3 reads CASSPRLAGGLGDEQFF. Written as DNA, the CDR3 is TGTGCCAGCAGCCCCAGACTAGCGGGGGGCCTAGGAGATGAGCAGTTCTTC.